This T cell receptor (beta chain) was recorded in a study of cytomegalovirus exposure and HLA in healthy donors. Study summary: Prior work identified around 120 million unique TCR beta sequences in 190 million or so T cells.

Donors had nominal health at sampling but likely had unrecorded immune exposures. PCR employed 60 Vbeta and 13 Jbeta primers. Measured with immunoSEQ multiplex PCR; TCRdb has only the in-frame clones, and not every one. The sample has roughly 110,000 clones, about 76% seen once. V lost 6 bases, J lost 10 bases, and 6 bases stayed unmatched. CDR3 length equals 12 residues. Germline values: CDR1 MDHEN, CDR2 SYDVKM. About this clone: Its antigen is unknown.

Overall study findings and caveats: Per a prior analysis, the majority of TCR beta V segments were productive roughly 87% or roughly 30% of the time. DRB1 had the most TCR associations and HLA-C the fewest, a later analysis found, with rates varying by HLA locus.

The receptor was isolated from a man younger than 40 in good health and CMV-seropositive. The gene calls are TRBV28 and TRBJ2-1, with 7 bases lining up with TRBD2. Sequenced sample: PBMCs. CDR3 sequence (DNA): TGTGCCAGCAGGGGGGGGAGGGCCGAGCAGTTCTTC. This encodes CASRGGRAEQFF.